This T cell receptor (beta chain) was obtained from a study of vaccination and CD4 T cells after COVID-19. This clonotype has only a few counts. Its antigen is unidentified. Cultured CD4+ T cell DNA underwent sequencing with the Oncomine TCR Beta short-read assay. Cultured CD4+ T cells yielded the extracted genomic DNA. TCRdb reprocessed the PCR reads via MiXCR and lists one record per CDR3 protein. The repertoire holds about 14,000 distinct CDR3 sequences, with around 49% as singletons. V gave up 0 bases and J gave up 13 bases; unmatched junction bases: 4. CDR3 length: 14 amino acids. CDR1 LNHNV and CDR2 YYDKDF come from the germline V gene (reference sequence). Treatment given: roughly 10-day PBMC culture with coronavirus spike peptide pools or control peptides (ViraFEST assay). Positive PCR tests came between March and December 2020, ahead of the US Alpha, Beta and Delta variants. After culture for 9 to 10 days, isolation of CD4+ T cells was performed by negative selection.

The sequence was obtained from a human donor who had recovered from COVID-19. The genes are TRBV15 and TRBJ1-6, with 9 positions matching TRBD1. The source material was CD4+ T cells from blood, cultured in vitro, sampled before SARS-CoV-2 vaccination. CDR3 residues: CATSRDGDRAPLHF. The CDR3 DNA reads TGTGCCACCAGCAGAGATGGGGACAGGGCCCCCCTCCACTTT.